The 2 T cell receptor beta chains below come from one sample, sequenced in a study of response to subunit inactivated influenza vaccine. TCRdb re-analysed the RT-PCR reads in MiXCR, keeping a single row per CDR3 protein. The sample holds 800,000 to 1,000,000 distinct CDR3 sequences, 21% seen once. This sample comprised PBMCs from blood, obtained about 5 days after vaccination. The receptors were sampled from a man between 45 and 60 years old who received an inactivated influenza vaccine.

The rearrangement uses TRBV27 and TRBJ1-3; the D gene is possibly TRBD1 (5 bases). Germline V gene data show CDR1 as MNHEY and CDR2 as SMNVEV (reference sequence). There are 17 residues in the CDR3. Trimming stripped 0 bases from V and 0 bases from J, with 12 bases between. This CDR3 is CASSLSSVGASGNTIYF. For the CDR3, the DNA is TGTGCCAGCAGTTTATCGAGTGTAGGGGCCTCTGGAAACACCATATATTTT.

The rearrangement joins TRBV6-5 to TRBJ1-1, with D tentatively TRBD1 (5 bases). Germline lookup yields CDR1 MNHEY and CDR2 SVGAGI. CDR3 size: 17 residues. The V and J ends lost 2 bases and 1 base respectively, with 17 bases between them. The CDR3 here is CASSYMIGTTGNTEAFF. The CDR3 DNA follows: TGTGCCAGCAGTTACATGATTGGGACGACTGGGAACACTGAAGCTTTCTTT.